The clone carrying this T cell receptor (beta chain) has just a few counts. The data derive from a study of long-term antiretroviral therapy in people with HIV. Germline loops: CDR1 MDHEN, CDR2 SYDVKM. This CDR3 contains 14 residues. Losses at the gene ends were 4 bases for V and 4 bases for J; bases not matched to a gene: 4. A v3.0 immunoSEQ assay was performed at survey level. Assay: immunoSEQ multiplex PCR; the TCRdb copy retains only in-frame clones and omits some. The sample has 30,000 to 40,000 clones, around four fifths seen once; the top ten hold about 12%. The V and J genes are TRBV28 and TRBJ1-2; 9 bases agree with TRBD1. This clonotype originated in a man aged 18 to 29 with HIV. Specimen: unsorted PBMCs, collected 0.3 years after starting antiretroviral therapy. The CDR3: CASSSGTGLYGYTF. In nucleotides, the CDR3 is TGTGCCAGCAGTTCCGGGACAGGGCTCTATGGCTACACCTTC.